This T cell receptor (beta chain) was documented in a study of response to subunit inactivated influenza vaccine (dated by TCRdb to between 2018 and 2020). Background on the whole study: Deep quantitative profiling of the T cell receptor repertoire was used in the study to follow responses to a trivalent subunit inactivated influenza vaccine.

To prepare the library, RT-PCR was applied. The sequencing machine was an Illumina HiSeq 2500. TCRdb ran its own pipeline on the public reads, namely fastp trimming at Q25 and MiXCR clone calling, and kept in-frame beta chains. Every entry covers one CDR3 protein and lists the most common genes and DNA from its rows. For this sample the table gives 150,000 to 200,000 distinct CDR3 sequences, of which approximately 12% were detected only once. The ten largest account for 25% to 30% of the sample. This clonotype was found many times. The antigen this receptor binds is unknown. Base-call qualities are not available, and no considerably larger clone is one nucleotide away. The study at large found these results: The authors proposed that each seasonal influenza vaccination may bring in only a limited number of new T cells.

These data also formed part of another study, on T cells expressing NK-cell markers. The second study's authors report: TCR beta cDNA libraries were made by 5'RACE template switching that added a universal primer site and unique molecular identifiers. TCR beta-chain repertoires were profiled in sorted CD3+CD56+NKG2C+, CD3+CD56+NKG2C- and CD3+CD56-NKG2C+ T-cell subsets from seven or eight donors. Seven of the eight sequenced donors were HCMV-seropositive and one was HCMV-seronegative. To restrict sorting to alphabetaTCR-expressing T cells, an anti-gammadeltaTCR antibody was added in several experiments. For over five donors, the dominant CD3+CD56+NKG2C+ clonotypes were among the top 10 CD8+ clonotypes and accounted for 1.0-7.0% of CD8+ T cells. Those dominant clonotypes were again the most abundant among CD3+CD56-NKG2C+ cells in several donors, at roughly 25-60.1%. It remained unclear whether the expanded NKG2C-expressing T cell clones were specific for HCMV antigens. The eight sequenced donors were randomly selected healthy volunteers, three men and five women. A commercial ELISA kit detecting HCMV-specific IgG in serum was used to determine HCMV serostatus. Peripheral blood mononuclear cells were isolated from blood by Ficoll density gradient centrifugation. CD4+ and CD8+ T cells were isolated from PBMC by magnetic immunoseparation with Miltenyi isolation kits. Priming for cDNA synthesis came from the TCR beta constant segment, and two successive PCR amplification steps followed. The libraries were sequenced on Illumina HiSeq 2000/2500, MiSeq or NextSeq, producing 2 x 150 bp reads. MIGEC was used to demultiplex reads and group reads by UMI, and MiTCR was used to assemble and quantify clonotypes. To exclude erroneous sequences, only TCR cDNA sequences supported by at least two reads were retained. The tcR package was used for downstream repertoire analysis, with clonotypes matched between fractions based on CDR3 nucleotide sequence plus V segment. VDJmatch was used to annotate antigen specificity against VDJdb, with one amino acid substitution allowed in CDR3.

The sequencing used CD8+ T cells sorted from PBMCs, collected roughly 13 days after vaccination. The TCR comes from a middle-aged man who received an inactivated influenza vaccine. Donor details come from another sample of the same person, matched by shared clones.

Read as DNA, the sequence is TGTGCCAGCAGCTTAAAGATAGAGGGTTGGGAGACCCAGTACTTC. Its protein is CASSLKIEGWETQYF. The chain links TRBV7-6 with TRBJ2-5; the D segment could be TRBD2, given 5 matching bases. Including cysteine and phenylalanine, the CDR3 has 15 amino acids. The CDR3 DNA has 45 bases and is translated from base 1. V and J are truncated by 2 bases and 5 bases respectively, leaving an intervening sequence of 15 bases. CDR1 and CDR2 (SGHVS, FNYEAQ) derive from the germline V gene. With the rest looked up from the reference TRBV7-6 and TRBJ2-5 genes rather than sequenced, the full variable domain is GAGVSQSPRYKVTKRGQDVALRCDPISGHVSLYWYRQALGQGPEFLTYFNYEAQQDKSGLPNDRFSAERPEGSISTLTIQRTEQRDSAMYRCASSLKIEGWETQYFGPGTRLLVL.